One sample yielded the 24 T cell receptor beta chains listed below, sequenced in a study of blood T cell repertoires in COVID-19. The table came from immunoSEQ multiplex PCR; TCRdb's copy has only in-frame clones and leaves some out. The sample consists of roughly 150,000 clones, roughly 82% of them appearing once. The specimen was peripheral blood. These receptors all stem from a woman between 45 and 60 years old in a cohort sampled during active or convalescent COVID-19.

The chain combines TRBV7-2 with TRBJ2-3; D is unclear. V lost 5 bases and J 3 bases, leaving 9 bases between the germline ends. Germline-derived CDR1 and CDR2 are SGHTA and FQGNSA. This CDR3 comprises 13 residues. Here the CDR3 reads CASSSATTDTQYF. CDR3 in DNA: TGTGCCAGCAGCAGCGCAACAACAGATACGCAGTATTTT.

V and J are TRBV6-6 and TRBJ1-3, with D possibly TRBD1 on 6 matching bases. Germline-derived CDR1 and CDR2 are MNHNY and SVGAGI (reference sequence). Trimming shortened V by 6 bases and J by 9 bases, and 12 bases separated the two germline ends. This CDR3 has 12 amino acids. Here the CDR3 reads CASSSLTGTIYF. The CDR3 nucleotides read TGTGCCAGCAGCTCCCTGACAGGCACCATATATTTT.

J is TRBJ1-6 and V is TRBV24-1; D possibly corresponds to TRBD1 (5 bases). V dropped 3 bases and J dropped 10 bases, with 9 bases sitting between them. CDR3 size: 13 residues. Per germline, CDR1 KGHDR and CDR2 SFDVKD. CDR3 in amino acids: CATSDGGGSPLHF. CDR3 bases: TGTGCCACCAGTGATGGGGGGGGATCACCCCTCCACTTT.

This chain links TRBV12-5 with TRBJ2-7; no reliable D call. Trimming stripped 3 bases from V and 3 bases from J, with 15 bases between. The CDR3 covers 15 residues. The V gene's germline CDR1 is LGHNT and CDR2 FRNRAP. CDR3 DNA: TGTGCTAGTGGTTTCCCCAGCCACGACTTCTACGAGCAGTACTTC. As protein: CASGFPSHDFYEQYF.

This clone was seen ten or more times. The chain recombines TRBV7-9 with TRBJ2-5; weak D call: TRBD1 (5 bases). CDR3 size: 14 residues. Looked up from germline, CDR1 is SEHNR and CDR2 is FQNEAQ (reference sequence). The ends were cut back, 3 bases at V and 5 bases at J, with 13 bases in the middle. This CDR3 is CASSFLSGKETQYF. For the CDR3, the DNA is TGTGCCAGCAGCTTTCTCTCAGGGAAGGAGACCCAGTACTTC.

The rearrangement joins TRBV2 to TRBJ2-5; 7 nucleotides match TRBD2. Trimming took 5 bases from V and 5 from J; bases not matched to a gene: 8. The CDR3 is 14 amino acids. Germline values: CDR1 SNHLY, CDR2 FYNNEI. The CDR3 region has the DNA TGTGCCAGCAGTATCGGACTAGTGGGGGAGACCCAGTACTTC. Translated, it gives CASSIGLVGETQYF.

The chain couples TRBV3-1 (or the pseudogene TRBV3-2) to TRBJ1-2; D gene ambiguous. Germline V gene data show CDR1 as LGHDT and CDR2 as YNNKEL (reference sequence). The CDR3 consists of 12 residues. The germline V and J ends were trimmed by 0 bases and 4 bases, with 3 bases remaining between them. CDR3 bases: TGTGCCAGCAGCCAAGACGTCTATGGCTACACCTTC. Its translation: CASSQDVYGYTF.

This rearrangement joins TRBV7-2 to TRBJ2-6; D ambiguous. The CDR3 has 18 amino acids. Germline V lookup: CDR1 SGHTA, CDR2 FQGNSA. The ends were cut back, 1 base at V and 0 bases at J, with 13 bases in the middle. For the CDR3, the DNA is TGTGCCAGCAGCTTAGGTGCGTACCTAAGCTCTGGGGCCAACGTCCTGACTTTC. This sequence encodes CASSLGAYLSSGANVLTF.

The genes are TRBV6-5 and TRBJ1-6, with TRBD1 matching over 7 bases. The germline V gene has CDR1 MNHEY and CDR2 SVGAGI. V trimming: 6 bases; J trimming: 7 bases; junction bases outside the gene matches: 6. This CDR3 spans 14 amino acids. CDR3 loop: CASRVQGTNSPLHF. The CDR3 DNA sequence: TGTGCCAGCAGGGTACAGGGGACGAATTCACCCCTCCACTTT.

CDR3 sequence (DNA): TGTGCCAGCAGCCAAGGTTATAGCAATCAGCCCCAGCATTTT. It codes for CASSQGYSNQPQHF. The rearrangement links TRBV3-1 (or the pseudogene TRBV3-2) to TRBJ1-5; no clear D gene. Germline V CDR1 and CDR2: LGHDT, YNNKEL (reference sequence). This CDR3 has 14 amino acids. V was cut by 1 base and J by 0 bases, with 4 bases left in between.

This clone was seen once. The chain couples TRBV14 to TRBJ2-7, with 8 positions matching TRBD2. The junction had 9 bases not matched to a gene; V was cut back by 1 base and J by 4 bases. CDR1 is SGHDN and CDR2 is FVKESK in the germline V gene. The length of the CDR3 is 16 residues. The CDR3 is CASSQVAGGVLYEQYF. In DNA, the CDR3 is TGTGCCAGCAGCCAAGTTGCGGGGGGAGTCTTATACGAGCAGTACTTC. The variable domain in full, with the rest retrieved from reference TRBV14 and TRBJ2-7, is EAGVTQFPSHSVIEKGQTVTLRCDPISGHDNLYWYRRVMGKEIKFLLHFVKESKQDESGMPNNRFLAERTGGTYSTLKVQPAELEDSGVYFCASSQVAGGVLYEQYFGPGTRLTVT.

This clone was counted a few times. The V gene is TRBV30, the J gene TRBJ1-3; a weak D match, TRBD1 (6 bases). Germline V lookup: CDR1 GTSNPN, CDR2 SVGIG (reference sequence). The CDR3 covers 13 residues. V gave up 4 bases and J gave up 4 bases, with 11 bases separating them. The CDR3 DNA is TGTGCCTGGAATACAGGGTTCGGAAACACCATATATTTT. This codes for CAWNTGFGNTIYF. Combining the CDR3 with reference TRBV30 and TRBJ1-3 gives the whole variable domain SQTIHQWPATLVQPVGSPLSLECTVEGTSNPNLYWYRQAAGRGLQLLFYSVGIGQISSEVPQNLSASRPQDRQFILSSKKLLLSDSGFYLCAWNTGFGNTIYFGEGSWLTVV.

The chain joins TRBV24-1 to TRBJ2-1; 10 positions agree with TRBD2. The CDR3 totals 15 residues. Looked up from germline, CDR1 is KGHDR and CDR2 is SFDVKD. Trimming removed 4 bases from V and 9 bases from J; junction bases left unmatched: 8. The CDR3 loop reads CATSESGGASVEQFF. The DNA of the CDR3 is TGTGCCACCAGTGAGAGCGGGGGGGCTTCGGTTGAGCAGTTCTTC.

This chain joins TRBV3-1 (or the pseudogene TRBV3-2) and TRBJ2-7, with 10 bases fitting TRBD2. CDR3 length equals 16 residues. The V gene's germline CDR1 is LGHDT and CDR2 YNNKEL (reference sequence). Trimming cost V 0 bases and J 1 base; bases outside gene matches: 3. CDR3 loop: CASSQDPSGGSYEQYF. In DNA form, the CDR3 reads TGTGCCAGCAGCCAAGATCCTAGCGGGGGATCCTACGAGCAGTACTTC.

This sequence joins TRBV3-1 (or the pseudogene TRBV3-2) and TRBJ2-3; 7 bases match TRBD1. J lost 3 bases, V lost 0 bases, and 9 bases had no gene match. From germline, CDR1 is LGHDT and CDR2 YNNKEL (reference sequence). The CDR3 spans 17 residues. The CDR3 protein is CASSQDRRGGWTDTQYF. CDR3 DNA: TGTGCCAGCAGCCAAGATCGGAGAGGGGGCTGGACAGATACGCAGTATTTT.

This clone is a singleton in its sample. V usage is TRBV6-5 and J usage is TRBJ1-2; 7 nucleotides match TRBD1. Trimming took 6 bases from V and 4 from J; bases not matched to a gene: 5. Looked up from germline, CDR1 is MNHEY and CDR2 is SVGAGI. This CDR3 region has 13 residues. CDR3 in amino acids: CASSSDRPYGYTF. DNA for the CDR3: TGTGCCAGCAGCTCGGACAGGCCCTATGGCTACACCTTC.

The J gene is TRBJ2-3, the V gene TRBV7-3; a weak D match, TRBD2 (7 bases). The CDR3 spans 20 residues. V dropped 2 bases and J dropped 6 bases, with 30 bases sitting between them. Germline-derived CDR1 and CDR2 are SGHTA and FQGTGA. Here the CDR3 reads CASSLGRLGGPEDRWDTQYF. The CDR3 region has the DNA TGTGCCAGCAGCTTAGGGCGTTTGGGGGGGCCTGAAGATCGGTGGGATACGCAGTATTTT.

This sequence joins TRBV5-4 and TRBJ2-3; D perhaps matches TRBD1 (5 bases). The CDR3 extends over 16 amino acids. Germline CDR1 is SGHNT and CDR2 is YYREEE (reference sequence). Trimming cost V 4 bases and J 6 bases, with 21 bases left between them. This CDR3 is CASSLRELPQADTQYF. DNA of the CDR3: TGTGCCAGCAGCCTGCGCGAGCTACCACAGGCGGATACGCAGTATTTT.

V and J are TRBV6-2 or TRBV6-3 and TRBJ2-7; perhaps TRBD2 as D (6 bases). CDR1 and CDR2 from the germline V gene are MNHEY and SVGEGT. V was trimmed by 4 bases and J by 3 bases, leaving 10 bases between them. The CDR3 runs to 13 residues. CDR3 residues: CASSLWRDYEQYF. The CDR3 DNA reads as TGTGCCAGCAGTTTATGGAGGGACTACGAGCAGTACTTC.

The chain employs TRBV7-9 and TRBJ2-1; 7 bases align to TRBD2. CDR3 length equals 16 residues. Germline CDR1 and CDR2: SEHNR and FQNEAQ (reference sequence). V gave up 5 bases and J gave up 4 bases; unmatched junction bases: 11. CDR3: CASSPRPERGYNEQFF. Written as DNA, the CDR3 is TGTGCCAGCAGCCCCCGTCCCGAGCGGGGTTACAATGAGCAGTTCTTC.

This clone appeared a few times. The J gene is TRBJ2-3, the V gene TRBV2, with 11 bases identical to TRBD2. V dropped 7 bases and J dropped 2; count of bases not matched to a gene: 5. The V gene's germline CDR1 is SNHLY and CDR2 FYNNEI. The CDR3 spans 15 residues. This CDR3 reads CASTALAGDTDTQYF. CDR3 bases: TGTGCCAGCACCGCACTAGCGGGGGACACAGATACGCAGTATTTT. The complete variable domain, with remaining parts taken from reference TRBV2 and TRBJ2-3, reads EPEVTQTPSHQVTQMGQEVILRCVPISNHLYFYWYRQILGQKVEFLVSFYNNEISEKSEIFDDQFSVERPDGSNFTLKIRSTKLEDSAMYFCASTALAGDTDTQYFGPGTRLTVL.

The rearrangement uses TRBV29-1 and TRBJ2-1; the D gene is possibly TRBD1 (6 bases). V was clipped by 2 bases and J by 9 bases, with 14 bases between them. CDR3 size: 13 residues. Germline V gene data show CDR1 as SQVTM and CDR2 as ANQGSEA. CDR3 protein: CSVERVQGGEQFF. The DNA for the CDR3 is TGCAGCGTTGAACGTGTTCAAGGGGGTGAGCAGTTCTTC.

CDR3 DNA sequence: TGCGCCAGCAGTAGACAGGGGACTGAAGCTTTCTTT. It yields the protein CASSRQGTEAFF. The chain joins TRBV10-2 to TRBJ1-1; 8 positions match TRBD1. The V segment lost 5 bases and the J segment 5 bases; nucleotides outside the gene matches: 1. There are 12 residues in the CDR3. CDR1 and CDR2 (germline): WSHSY, SAAADI.

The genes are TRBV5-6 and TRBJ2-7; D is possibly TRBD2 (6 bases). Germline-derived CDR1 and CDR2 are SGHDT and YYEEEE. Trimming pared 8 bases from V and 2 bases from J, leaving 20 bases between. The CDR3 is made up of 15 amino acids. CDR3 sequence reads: CARTANGGNPYEQYF. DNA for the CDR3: TGTGCCAGAACGGCAAATGGGGGGAATCCCTACGAGCAGTACTTC.